Listed below are T cell receptor beta chains from one sample, sequenced in a study of cytomegalovirus exposure and HLA in healthy donors. Generated by immunoSEQ multiplex PCR, the TCRdb table keeps only in-frame clones and is missing some. The table includes about 140,000 clones, almost 85% detected once. Material for sequencing was PBMCs. The receptors were gathered from a man aged 25-45 years in good health and CMV-seropositive. Both conserved end residues are part of each CDR3. Fields, in order: J gene, D gene, V gene, clone size, CDR3 protein, CDR3 DNA. A D gene is named only where the DNA matches it firmly. Only some rows state a clone size, as once, few, many or a class for expanded clones.

>TRBJ2-2|TRBD1|TRBV29-1|once
CSVEQGAELFF
TGCAGCGTCGAACAGGGGGCTGAGCTGTTTTTT
>TRBJ2-2|TRBD1|TRBV19|NA
CASSVRTGETGELFF
TGTGCCAGTAGTGTCAGGACAGGGGAGACCGGGGAGCTGTTTTTT
>TRBJ1-4|NA|TRBV2|NA
CASKPNGVDGEKLFF
TGTGCCAGCAAACCAAACGGGGTAGACGGGGAAAAACTGTTTTTT
>TRBJ2-5|NA|TRBV10-3|NA
CAISEFSETQYF
TGTGCCATCAGTGAGTTTAGCGAGACCCAGTACTTC
>TRBJ1-2|TRBD1|TRBV5-1|NA
CASSSRDRGSGYTF
TGCGCCAGCAGCTCCCGGGACAGGGGTTCTGGCTACACCTTC
>TRBJ1-2|TRBD1|TRBV27|NA
CASKVGGASYTF
TGTGCCAGCAAAGTAGGGGGCGCGAGCTACACCTTC
>TRBJ2-3|TRBD2|TRBV5-1|NA
CASSLTGLAGRTDTQYF
TGCGCCAGCAGCTTAACCGGACTAGCGGGGCGCACAGATACGCAGTATTTT
>TRBJ1-3|NA|TRBV28|few
CASSLSSGGLGGNTIYF
TGTGCCAGCAGTTTATCTTCTGGGGGGTTAGGGGGAAACACCATATATTTT
>TRBJ2-7|TRBD1|TRBV6-5|NA
CASSYANGQGEQYF
TGTGCCAGCAGTTACGCCAATGGACAGGGAGAGCAGTACTTC
>TRBJ2-1|NA|TRBV27|NA
CASSLSQGGGNEQFF
TGTGCCAGCAGTTTATCCCAGGGGGGTGGAAATGAGCAGTTCTTC
>TRBJ2-7|TRBD2|TRBV29-1|NA
CSVVSWGLASHEQYF
TGCAGCGTTGTGTCGTGGGGACTAGCTTCCCACGAGCAGTACTTC
>TRBJ2-1|NA|TRBV7-3|once
CASGDGSGYNEQFF
TGTGCCAGCGGGGATGGTAGCGGTTACAATGAGCAGTTCTTC
>TRBJ2-5|TRBD2|TRBV18|NA
CASSPPGLSQETQYF
TGTGCCAGCTCACCACCGGGACTAAGCCAAGAGACCCAGTACTTC
>TRBJ2-5|NA|TRBV30|once
CAWSALKETQYF
TGTGCCTGGAGTGCCCTAAAAGAGACCCAGTACTTC
>TRBJ2-2|TRBD2|TRBV4-2|NA
CASSPLREGGELFF
TGTGCCAGCAGCCCCTTAAGGGAGGGCGGGGAGCTGTTTTTT